A selection of T cell receptor beta chains follows, all from one sample in a study of blood T cell repertoires in COVID-19. TCRdb keeps only in-frame clones here, not all; method: immunoSEQ multiplex PCR. The sample shows under 150,000 clones, around 63% of them seen only once. Sample: peripheral blood. The receptors here all came from a woman aged 70 to 79 with acute or convalescent COVID-19. The CDR3 runs from the conserved cysteine through the conserved F or W. The D gene is left open where the match is weak. Clone size, where shown, is once, few, many, or a class for clones that have expanded.

size	V	J	D	CDR3	DNA
.	TRBV3-1/TRBV3-2	TRBJ2-1	TRBD2	CASSKGLADYSYNEQFF	TGTGCCAGCAGCAAGGGACTAGCGGACTACTCCTACAATGAGCAGTTCTTC
.	TRBV3-1/TRBV3-2	TRBJ1-1	.	CASTTGGAGNTEAFF	TGTGCCAGCACCACCGGCGGGGCAGGGAACACTGAAGCTTTCTTT
.	TRBV19	TRBJ2-2	.	CASSMGAWDTGELFF	TGTGCCAGTAGTATGGGGGCTTGGGACACCGGGGAGCTGTTTTTT
.	TRBV3-1/TRBV3-2	TRBJ1-2	.	CASSQDHRAYGYTF	TGTGCCAGCAGCCAAGATCACAGGGCCTATGGCTACACCTTC
.	TRBV4-1	TRBJ1-1	.	CASSQDQGQGALTEAFF	TGCGCCAGCAGCCAAGATCAGGGACAAGGGGCGCTAACTGAAGCTTTCTTT
.	TRBV27	TRBJ1-1	.	CASSLPGENTEAFF	TGTGCCAGCAGTTTACCAGGGGAGAACACTGAAGCTTTCTTT
.	TRBV19	TRBJ1-2	.	CASSTKTGQTNYGYTF	TGTGCCAGTAGTACTAAGACGGGACAAACTAACTATGGCTACACCTTC
once	TRBV20-1	TRBJ2-5	TRBD2	CSASIAGGAETQYF	TGCAGTGCTAGTATAGCGGGGGGGGCGGAGACCCAGTACTTC
once	TRBV18	TRBJ1-2	.	CASSPPTEFYGYTF	TGTGCCAGCTCACCACCGACGGAGTTCTATGGCTACACCTTC
.	TRBV6-5	TRBJ1-5	TRBD1	CASSQQGNNQPQHF	TGTGCCAGCAGTCAACAGGGGAACAATCAGCCCCAGCATTTT
.	TRBV7-2	TRBJ2-3	.	CASSFPGQRDTQYF	TGTGCCAGCAGCTTCCCAGGGCAAAGAGATACGCAGTATTTT
.	TRBV19	TRBJ1-1	.	CASSIKRAGQDTEAFF	TGTGCCAGTAGTATAAAGAGGGCGGGTCAGGACACTGAAGCTTTCTTT
.	TRBV6-5	TRBJ2-7	TRBD1	CASNWGQGGGEQYF	TGTGCCAGCAATTGGGGACAGGGGGGGGGCGAGCAGTACTTC
few	TRBV7-6	TRBJ2-3	TRBD2	CASSLGLAGGPLSTDTQYF	TGTGCCAGCAGCTTAGGGCTAGCGGGGGGGCCCTTGAGCACAGATACGCAGTATTTT
once	TRBV2	TRBJ2-2	TRBD1	CASRAGTGSGELFF	TGTGCCAGCAGAGCCGGGACAGGGTCCGGGGAGCTGTTTTTT
few	TRBV10-3	TRBJ1-1	.	CAITFTRDTEAFF	TGTGCCATCACTTTTACACGGGACACTGAAGCTTTCTTT
.	TRBV4-1	TRBJ2-5	.	CASSQTGFTKAETQYF	TGCGCCAGCAGCCAAACCGGGTTTACCAAAGCGGAGACCCAGTACTTC
.	TRBV6-2/TRBV6-3	TRBJ2-5	.	CASSYETGSYQETQYF	TGTGCCAGCAGTTACGAGACAGGATCGTACCAAGAGACCCAGTACTTC
.	TRBV11-2	TRBJ2-3	.	CASSIGEGTDTQYF	TGTGCCAGCAGCATTGGGGAGGGCACAGATACGCAGTATTTT
.	TRBV9	TRBJ1-1	.	CASSSHDRNTEAFF	TGTGCCAGCAGCTCTCACGACAGGAACACTGAAGCTTTCTTT
.	TRBV3-1/TRBV3-2	TRBJ2-2	TRBD1	CASSQGTGVVGELFF	TGTGCCAGCAGCCAAGGGACAGGGGTAGTAGGGGAGCTGTTTTTT
.	TRBV18	TRBJ2-6	.	CASSPLPARTRSFSGANVLTF	TGTGCCAGCTCACCACTCCCCGCCCGGACAAGGTCCTTCTCTGGGGCCAACGTCCTGACTTTC
.	TRBV11-1	TRBJ2-2	.	CASSLSRPGELFF	TGTGCCAGCAGCTTGTCGCGGCCCGGGGAGCTGTTTTTT
.	TRBV7-3	TRBJ2-3	TRBD2	CASRSPGLSTDTQYF	TGTGCCAGCAGATCCCCGGGACTATCGACAGATACGCAGTATTTT
once	TRBV6-5	TRBJ2-7	TRBD2	CASIPGDSGAYEQYF	TGTGCCAGCATACCGGGGGATAGCGGGGCCTACGAGCAGTACTTC
.	TRBV4-3	TRBJ2-3	TRBD2	CASSQQIAGAPDTQYF	TGCGCCAGCAGCCAACAAATAGCGGGGGCCCCCGATACGCAGTATTTT
.	TRBV15	TRBJ2-3	TRBD2	CATSRGSGVTDTQYF	TGTGCCACCAGCAGAGGTAGCGGGGTAACAGATACGCAGTATTTT
few	TRBV7-2	TRBJ1-6	TRBD1	CASSQNGQGNSPLHF	TGTGCCAGCAGCCAGAACGGACAGGGAAATTCACCCCTCCACTTT
.	TRBV6-5	TRBJ1-1	.	CASSWAEGGGTEAFF	TGTGCCAGCAGTTGGGCAGAAGGGGGGGGCACTGAAGCTTTCTTT
.	TRBV14	TRBJ2-7	.	CASSQDLDGEQYF	TGTGCCAGCAGCCAAGATCTAGATGGCGAGCAGTACTTC
.	TRBV5-6	TRBJ1-3	.	CASTPGTGLGSLPGNTIYF	TGTGCCAGCACCCCTGGAACGGGGTTAGGTTCGCTTCCTGGAAACACCATATATTTT
.	TRBV6-1	TRBJ2-7	TRBD1	CASSEAVSGGDEQYF	TGTGCCAGCAGTGAAGCGGTGTCAGGGGGCGACGAGCAGTACTTC
few	TRBV7-6	TRBJ1-4	.	CASSLLGASQGSEKLFF	TGTGCCAGCAGCTTATTGGGTGCCTCCCAGGGGAGTGAAAAACTGTTTTTT
.	TRBV24-1	TRBJ2-1	.	CATSEPTSSNEQFF	TGTGCCACCAGTGAACCTACTAGTTCCAATGAGCAGTTCTTC
.	TRBV19	TRBJ1-2	.	CASRDNYGYTF	TGTGCCAGTCGGGATAACTATGGCTACACCTTC
.	TRBV18	TRBJ2-3	.	CASSSSSTDTQYF	TGTGCCAGCTCATCGTCTAGCACAGATACGCAGTATTTT
.	TRBV3-1/TRBV3-2	TRBJ2-3	TRBD1	CASSQEDRASTDTQYF	TGTGCCAGCAGCCAAGAGGACAGGGCAAGCACAGATACGCAGTATTTT
.	TRBV27	TRBJ2-3	TRBD2	CASSLSGRGDTQYF	TGTGCCAGCAGTTTAAGTGGGAGGGGAGATACGCAGTATTTT
.	TRBV24-1	TRBJ2-3	TRBD1	CATSDPRQGANTQYF	TGTGCCACCAGTGACCCTCGACAGGGGGCTAATACGCAGTATTTT
.	TRBV19	TRBJ1-1	.	CASSIDGRGTEAFF	TGTGCCAGTAGTATAGATGGCAGGGGCACTGAAGCTTTCTTT
once	TRBV2	TRBJ2-7	TRBD1	CASRETGGRNEQYF	TGTGCCAGCAGAGAGACAGGGGGGAGGAACGAGCAGTACTTC
.	TRBV30	TRBJ2-2	TRBD2	CAWSVHASGRSGELFF	TGTGCCTGGAGTGTTCATGCTAGCGGGAGGTCCGGGGAGCTGTTTTTT
.	TRBV28	TRBJ1-4	TRBD1	CASSSGTVNEKLFF	TGTGCCAGCAGTTCCGGGACAGTGAATGAAAAACTGTTTTTT
few	TRBV4-3	TRBJ2-6	.	CASSADRFSGANVLTF	TGCGCCAGCAGCGCCGACAGGTTTTCTGGGGCCAACGTCCTGACTTTC
.	TRBV29-1	TRBJ2-1	.	CSVGQSHEQFF	TGCAGCGTTGGACAGTCGCATGAGCAGTTCTTC
few	TRBV6-1	TRBJ1-1	.	CASSYNSPGDAFF	TGTGCCAGCAGTTATAACTCCCCGGGGGATGCTTTCTTT
many	TRBV2	TRBJ1-1	.	CASSEWSHSGPSVTEAFF	TGTGCCAGCAGTGAGTGGAGCCATTCAGGGCCTTCCGTCACTGAAGCTTTCTTT
.	TRBV5-4	TRBJ2-1	TRBD2	CASSLGLADSYNEQFF	TGTGCCAGCAGCTTGGGGCTAGCGGATTCCTACAATGAGCAGTTCTTC
.	TRBV19	TRBJ1-1	.	CASTPEVGGTAFF	TGTGCCAGTACCCCAGAGGTTGGGGGGACGGCTTTCTTT
.	TRBV29-1	TRBJ1-1	TRBD1	CSVELDRAHTEAFF	TGCAGCGTTGAGCTCGACAGGGCCCACACTGAAGCTTTCTTT
.	TRBV3-1/TRBV3-2	TRBJ2-3	TRBD2	CASSRTSQLRSTDTQYF	TGTGCCAGCAGCCGGACTAGCCAACTGAGGAGCACAGATACGCAGTATTTT
medium-sized	TRBV5-6	TRBJ2-1	TRBD2	CASSWKARGAYNEQFF	TGTGCCAGCAGCTGGAAAGCGCGGGGGGCGTACAATGAGCAGTTCTTC
once	TRBV29-1	TRBJ2-7	.	CSVMSGIVGYEQYF	TGCAGCGTCATGTCCGGGATCGTCGGCTACGAGCAGTACTTC
.	TRBV10-3	TRBJ2-2	.	CAISEGQNTGELFF	TGTGCCATCAGTGAGGGACAGAACACCGGGGAGCTGTTTTTT
.	TRBV4-3	TRBJ1-4	.	CASSQGQGSGEKLFF	TGCGCCAGCAGCCAAGGGCAGGGGTCGGGTGAAAAACTGTTTTTT